This entry lists 18 T cell receptor beta chains sequenced from one sample in a study of identical twins. MiXCR was run by TCRdb on the 5' RACE reads, yielding one entry per CDR3 protein. This table has roughly 690,000 distinct CDR3 sequences, about 20% appearing once. This sample also belongs to another study, concerning T cells expressing NK-cell markers.

Sequenced input: PBMCs. Source of these receptors: a woman younger than 35 in good health.

This clonotype is medium-sized. The rearrangement links TRBV6-4 to TRBJ2-3; 14 nucleotides line up with TRBD2. Germline V CDR1 and CDR2: MRHNA, SNTAGT. The CDR3 extends over 16 amino acids. V shed 0 bases and J 4 bases; nucleotides not matched to a gene: 0. CDR3 in DNA: TGTGCCAGCAGTGACTCGACTAGCGGGGGGGCAGATACGCAGTATTTT. Protein: CASSDSTSGGADTQYF.

This clonotype was picked up a small number of times. The J gene is TRBJ2-1, the V gene TRBV29-1, with 9 bases matching TRBD2. The germline V gene has CDR1 SQVTM and CDR2 ANQGSEA. This CDR3 contains 15 residues. Trimming took 7 bases from V and 7 from J; bases not matched to a gene: 14. CDR3: CSAEGRGAGGNEQFF. CDR3 sequence (DNA): TGCAGCGCTGAGGGAAGGGGAGCGGGGGGTAATGAGCAGTTCTTC.

This clonotype has ten or more counts. The genes are TRBV25-1 and TRBJ1-2, with D hard to call. The germline V gene encodes CDR1 MGHDK and CDR2 SYGVNS. CDR3 size: 14 residues. Trimming left V 8 bases short and J 8 bases short, with 21 bases between. CDR3 nucleotides: TGTGCCAGCGGTGGACGAACCGAGATCTACGGCTACACCTTC. It is translated as CASGGRTEIYGYTF.

This clonotype was found a few times. This chain links TRBV9 with TRBJ1-3, with D unresolved. V lost 0 bases to trimming and J lost 0 bases, with 7 bases between them. Germline CDR1 and CDR2: SGDLS and YYNGEE. The CDR3 runs to 15 residues. The CDR3 is CASSVGWTSGNTIYF. The DNA of the CDR3 is TGTGCCAGCAGCGTAGGGTGGACCTCTGGAAACACCATATATTTT.

The chain is built from TRBV5-1 and TRBJ2-7, with D perhaps matching TRBD1 (6 bases). Germline-derived CDR1 and CDR2 are SGHRS and YFSETQ. The CDR3 length is 16 residues. V lost 1 base and J 0 bases, leaving 14 bases between the germline ends. The CDR3 DNA sequence: TGCGCCAGCAGCTTGTCCTTACAGGGAAGCTCCTACGAGCAGTACTTC. Its protein product is CASSLSLQGSSYEQYF.

Many counts were recorded for this clonotype. The genes are TRBV6-1 and TRBJ2-2; TRBD1 aligns across 8 bases. Germline trimming cut 6 bases from V and 2 bases from J; bases unmatched to any gene: 5. The CDR3 sequence is 15 residues long. The V gene's germline CDR1 is MNHNS and CDR2 SASEGT. For the CDR3, the DNA is TGTGCCAGCAGCCAGGGGGCGGGTAACACCGGGGAGCTGTTTTTT. Its protein product is CASSQGAGNTGELFF.

The chain combines TRBV29-1 with TRBJ2-3, with D maybe TRBD1 (6 bases). Germline V gives CDR1 SQVTM, CDR2 ANQGSEA. The CDR3 loop spans 13 amino acids. The ends were cut back, 7 bases at V and 3 bases at J, with 14 bases in the middle. CDR3 in amino acids: CSGKPDSTDTQYF. Written as DNA, the CDR3 is TGCAGCGGGAAACCGGACAGTACAGATACGCAGTATTTT.

The chain carries TRBV7-9 and TRBJ2-1; 9 nucleotides align to TRBD2. The CDR3 sequence is 15 residues long. Trimming cost V 7 bases and J 5 bases; bases outside gene matches: 9. Germline values: CDR1 SEHNR, CDR2 FQNEAQ (reference sequence). This CDR3 is CASTELAGAHNEQFF. CDR3 bases: TGTGCCAGCACGGAATTAGCGGGAGCGCACAATGAGCAGTTCTTC.

This CDR3 reads CASSSDRTLNEQFF. CDR3 sequence (DNA): TGTGCCAGCAGCTCGGACCGTACCCTCAATGAGCAGTTCTTC. V and J are TRBV7-2 and TRBJ2-1, with D uncertain. The CDR3 runs 14 residues. Germline V lookup: CDR1 SGHTA, CDR2 FQGNSA. V lost 4 bases, J lost 6 bases, and 13 bases lay in between.

J is TRBJ2-7 and V is TRBV10-3; D is ambiguous. Germline values: CDR1 ENHRY, CDR2 SYGVKD. Between the trimmed V and J ends, which lost 4 bases and 0 bases, there was a span of 7 bases. The CDR3 totals 13 residues. CDR3 amino acids: CAISGTSSYEQYF. CDR3 nucleotide sequence: TGTGCCATCAGTGGCACCAGCTCCTACGAGCAGTACTTC.

This chain connects TRBV9 to TRBJ1-1; TRBD1 matches at 9 bases. J lost 5 bases, V lost 0 bases, and 8 bases had no gene match. The CDR3 spans 16 residues. Germline CDR1 SGDLS, CDR2 YYNGEE. The CDR3 bases are TGTGCCAGCAGCGTAGATATGGACAGGGGTCGAACTGAAGCTTTCTTT. Translated, it gives CASSVDMDRGRTEAFF.

The chain has TRBV7-6 and TRBJ2-3; D unclear. CDR1 SGHVS and CDR2 FNYEAQ come from the germline V gene. Trimming pared 3 bases from V and 4 bases from J, leaving 11 bases between. The CDR3 covers 14 residues. CDR3 protein: CASSLDPEADTQYF. The CDR3 DNA sequence: TGTGCCAGCAGCTTGGATCCAGAGGCAGATACGCAGTATTTT.

The chain couples TRBV7-6 to TRBJ2-1; perhaps D is TRBD1 or TRBD2 (6 bases each). The germline gives CDR1 SGHVS, CDR2 FNYEAQ. V dropped 5 bases and J dropped 7 bases, with 18 bases sitting between them. The CDR3 loop spans 15 amino acids. CDR3 sequence: CASSPRSGARNEQFF. DNA for the CDR3: TGTGCCAGCAGCCCAAGGTCGGGGGCCCGAAATGAGCAGTTCTTC.

At least ten counts were recorded for this clonotype. This chain joins TRBV18 and TRBJ1-4; no definite D call. Germline V gives CDR1 KGHSH, CDR2 LQKENI. V lost 1 base and J lost 2, with 5 bases in between. CDR3 length: 14 residues. CDR3 residues: CASSPQATNEKLFF. CDR3 nucleotides: TGTGCCAGCTCACCACAGGCGACTAATGAAAAACTGTTTTTT.

The chain uses TRBV5-1 and TRBJ2-3; 12 bases fit TRBD2. Germline V gene data show CDR1 as SGHRS and CDR2 as YFSETQ. The CDR3 runs 13 residues. V trimming: 6 bases; J trimming: 6 bases; junction bases outside the gene matches: 2. CDR3 loop: CASNGLAGDTQYF. The DNA of the CDR3 is TGCGCCAGCAATGGACTAGCGGGGGATACGCAGTATTTT.

This clonotype was picked up a small number of times. The rearrangement links TRBV20-1 to TRBJ2-1, with unresolved D. The CDR3 contains 16 residues. Looked up from germline, CDR1 is DFQATT and CDR2 is SNEGSKA (reference sequence). Trimming removed 3 bases at V and 2 bases at J, with 17 bases between. CDR3 in DNA: TGCAGTGCTAGGGGTTCCGGAAGGTCCCCCTACAATGAGCAGTTCTTC. This gives the protein CSARGSGRSPYNEQFF.

This clonotype was picked up many times. The chain links TRBV20-1 to TRBJ2-7; D is perhaps TRBD2 (5 bases). V lost 5 bases to trimming and J lost 0 bases, with 14 bases between them. This CDR3 is built from 14 residues. The germline V gene has CDR1 DFQATT and CDR2 SNEGSKA (reference sequence). Here the CDR3 DNA reads TGCAGTGCTTCTTTCCGGGATTACTCCTACGAGCAGTACTTC. Translated: CSASFRDYSYEQYF.

This chain joins TRBV6-6 and TRBJ2-5, with D unclear. The ends were cut back, 5 bases at V and 5 bases at J, with 9 bases in the middle. Germline V gene data show CDR1 as MNHNY and CDR2 as SVGAGI (reference sequence). This CDR3 is built from 12 residues. The CDR3 spells CASSVGMETQYF. CDR3 bases: TGTGCCAGCAGTGTGGGAATGGAGACCCAGTACTTC.